This T cell receptor beta chain was captured by sequencing in a study of cytomegalovirus exposure and HLA in healthy donors. In the PCR, 60 Vbeta and 13 Jbeta primers were used. Assay: immunoSEQ multiplex PCR; the TCRdb copy retains only in-frame clones and omits some. The sample lists 89,000 or so clones, about three quarters occurring once. With 5 bases removed from V and 8 bases from J, the gap between germline ends came to 10 bases. Germline V lookup: CDR1 GTSNPN, CDR2 SVGIG (reference sequence). The CDR3 runs 11 residues. The receptor's source is a boy aged 5-17 years in good health and CMV-seronegative. This chain connects TRBV30 to TRBJ2-1; no reliable D call. Sequencing input: PBMCs. CDR3 region: CAWSDADEQFF. In DNA form, the CDR3 reads TGTGCCTGGTCGGATGCGGATGAGCAGTTCTTC.